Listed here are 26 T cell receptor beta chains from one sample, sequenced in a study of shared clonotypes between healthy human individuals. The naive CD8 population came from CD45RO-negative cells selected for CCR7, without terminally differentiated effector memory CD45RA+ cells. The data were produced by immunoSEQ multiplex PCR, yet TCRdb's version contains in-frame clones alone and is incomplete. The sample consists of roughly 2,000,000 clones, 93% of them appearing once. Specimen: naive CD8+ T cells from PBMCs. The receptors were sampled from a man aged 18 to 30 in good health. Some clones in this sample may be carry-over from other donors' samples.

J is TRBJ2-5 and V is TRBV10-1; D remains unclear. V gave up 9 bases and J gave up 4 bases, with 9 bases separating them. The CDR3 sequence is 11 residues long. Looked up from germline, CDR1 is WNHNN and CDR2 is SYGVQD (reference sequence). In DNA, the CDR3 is TGCGCCAGTGACCTGGGAGAGACCCAGTACTTC. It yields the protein CASDLGETQYF.

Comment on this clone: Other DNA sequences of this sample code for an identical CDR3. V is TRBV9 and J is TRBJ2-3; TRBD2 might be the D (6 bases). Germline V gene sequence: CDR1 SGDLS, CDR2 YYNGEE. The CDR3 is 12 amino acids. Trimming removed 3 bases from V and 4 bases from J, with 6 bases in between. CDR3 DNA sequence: TGTGCCAGCAGCGGGGGGGCAGATACGCAGTATTTT. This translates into CASSGGADTQYF.

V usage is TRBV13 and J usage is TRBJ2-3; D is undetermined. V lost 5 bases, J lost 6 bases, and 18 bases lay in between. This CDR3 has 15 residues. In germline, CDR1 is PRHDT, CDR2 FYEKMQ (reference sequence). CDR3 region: CASSAPLERSDTQYF. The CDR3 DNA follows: TGTGCCAGCAGCGCCCCTCTGGAGAGATCGGATACGCAGTATTTT.

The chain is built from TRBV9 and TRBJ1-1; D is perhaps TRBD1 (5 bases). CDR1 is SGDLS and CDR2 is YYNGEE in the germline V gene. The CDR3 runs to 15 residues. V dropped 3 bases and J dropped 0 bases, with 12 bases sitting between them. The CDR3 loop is CASSEQRGMNTEAFF. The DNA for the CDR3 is TGTGCCAGCAGCGAACAGCGGGGGATGAACACTGAAGCTTTCTTT.

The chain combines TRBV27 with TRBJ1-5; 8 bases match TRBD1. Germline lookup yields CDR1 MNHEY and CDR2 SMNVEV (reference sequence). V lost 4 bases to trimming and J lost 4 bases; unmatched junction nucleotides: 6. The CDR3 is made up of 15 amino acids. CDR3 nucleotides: TGTGCCAGCAGTTCGAGACAGGGGTGGAATCAGCCCCAGCATTTT. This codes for CASSSRQGWNQPQHF.

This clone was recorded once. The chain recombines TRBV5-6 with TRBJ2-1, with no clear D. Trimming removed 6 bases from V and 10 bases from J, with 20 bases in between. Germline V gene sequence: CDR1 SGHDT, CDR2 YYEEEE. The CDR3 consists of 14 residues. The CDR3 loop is CASNTDSPSKEQFF. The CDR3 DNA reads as TGTGCCAGCAACACCGACTCCCCCAGCAAGGAGCAGTTCTTC.

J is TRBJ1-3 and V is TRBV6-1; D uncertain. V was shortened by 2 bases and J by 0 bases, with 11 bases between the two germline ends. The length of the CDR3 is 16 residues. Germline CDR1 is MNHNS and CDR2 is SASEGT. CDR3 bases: TGTGCCAGCAGTGAACCGAGGATTCGCTCTGGAAACACCATATATTTT. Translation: CASSEPRIRSGNTIYF.

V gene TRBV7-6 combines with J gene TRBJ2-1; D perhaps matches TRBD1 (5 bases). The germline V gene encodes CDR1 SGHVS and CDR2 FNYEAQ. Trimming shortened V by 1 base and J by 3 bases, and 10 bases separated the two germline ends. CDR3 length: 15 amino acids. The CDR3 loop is CASSLDAGNYNEQFF. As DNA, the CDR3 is TGTGCCAGCAGCTTAGACGCAGGGAACTACAATGAGCAGTTCTTC.

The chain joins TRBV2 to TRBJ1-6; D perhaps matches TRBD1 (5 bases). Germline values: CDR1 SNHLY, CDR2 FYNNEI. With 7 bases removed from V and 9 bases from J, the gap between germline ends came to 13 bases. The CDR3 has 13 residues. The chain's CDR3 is CASTIGGVSPLHF. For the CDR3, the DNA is TGTGCCAGCACCATCGGGGGGGTTTCACCCCTCCACTTT.

CDR3 sequence (DNA): TGTGCCAGCAGCCCCCCCGCGACATCCCCCTACGAGCAGTACTTC. Translated: CASSPPATSPYEQYF. The chain carries TRBV5-5 and TRBJ2-7; no firm D call. The ends were cut back, 4 bases at V and 2 bases at J, with 16 bases in the middle. CDR1 SGHKS and CDR2 YYEKEE come from the germline V gene (reference sequence). This CDR3 contains 15 residues.

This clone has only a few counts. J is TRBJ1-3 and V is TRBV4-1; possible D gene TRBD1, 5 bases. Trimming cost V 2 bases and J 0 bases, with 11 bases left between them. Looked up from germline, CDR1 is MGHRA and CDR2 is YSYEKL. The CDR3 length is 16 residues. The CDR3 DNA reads TGCGCCAGCAGCCAAACCCCGGGACCCTCTGGAAACACCATATATTTT. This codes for CASSQTPGPSGNTIYF.

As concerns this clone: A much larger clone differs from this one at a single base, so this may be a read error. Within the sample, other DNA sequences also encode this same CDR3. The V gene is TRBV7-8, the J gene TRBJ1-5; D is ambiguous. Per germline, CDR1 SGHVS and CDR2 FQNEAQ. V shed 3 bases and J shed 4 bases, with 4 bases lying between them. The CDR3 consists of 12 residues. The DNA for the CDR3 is TGTGCCAGCAGCTTGGGTAATCAGCCCCAGCATTTT. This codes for CASSLGNQPQHF.

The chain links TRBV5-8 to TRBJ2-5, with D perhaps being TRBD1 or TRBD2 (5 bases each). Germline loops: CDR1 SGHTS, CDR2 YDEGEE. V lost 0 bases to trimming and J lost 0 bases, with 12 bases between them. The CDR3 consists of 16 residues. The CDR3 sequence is CASSLAGWGYQETQYF. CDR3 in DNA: TGTGCCAGCAGCTTGGCAGGGTGGGGGTACCAAGAGACCCAGTACTTC.

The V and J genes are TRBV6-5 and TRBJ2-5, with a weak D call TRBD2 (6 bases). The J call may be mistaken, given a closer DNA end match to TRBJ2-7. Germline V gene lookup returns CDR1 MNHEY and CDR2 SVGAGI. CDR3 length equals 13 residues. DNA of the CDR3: TGTGCCAGCAGTTTCGGGAGAACCTACGAGCAGTACTTC. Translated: CASSFGRTYEQYF.

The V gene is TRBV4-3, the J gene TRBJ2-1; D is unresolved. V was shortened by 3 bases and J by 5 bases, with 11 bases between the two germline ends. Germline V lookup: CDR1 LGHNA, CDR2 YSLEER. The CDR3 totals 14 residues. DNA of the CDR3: TGCGCCAGCAGCCAGTCGCTGTCCAACAATGAGCAGTTCTTC. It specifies CASSQSLSNNEQFF.

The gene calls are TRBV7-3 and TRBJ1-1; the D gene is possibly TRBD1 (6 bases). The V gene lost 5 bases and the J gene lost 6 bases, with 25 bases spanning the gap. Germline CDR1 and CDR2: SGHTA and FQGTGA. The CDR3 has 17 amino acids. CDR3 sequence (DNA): TGTGCCAGCAGCCCTACCGGGGGGGCGGGTCTAACGGCTGAAGCTTTCTTT. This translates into CASSPTGGAGLTAEAFF.

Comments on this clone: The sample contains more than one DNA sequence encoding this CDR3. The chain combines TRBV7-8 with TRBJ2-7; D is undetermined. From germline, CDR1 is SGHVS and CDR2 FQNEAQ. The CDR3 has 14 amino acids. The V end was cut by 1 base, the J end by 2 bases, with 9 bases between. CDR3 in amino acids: CASSLGGRTYEQYF. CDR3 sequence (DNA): TGTGCCAGCAGCTTAGGTGGCAGGACCTACGAGCAGTACTTC.

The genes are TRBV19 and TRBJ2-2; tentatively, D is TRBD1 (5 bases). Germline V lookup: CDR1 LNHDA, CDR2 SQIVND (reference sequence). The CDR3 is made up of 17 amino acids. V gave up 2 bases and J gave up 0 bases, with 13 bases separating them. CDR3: CASSIPPLGANTGELFF. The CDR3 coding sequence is TGTGCCAGTAGTATACCTCCTTTAGGGGCGAACACCGGGGAGCTGTTTTTT.

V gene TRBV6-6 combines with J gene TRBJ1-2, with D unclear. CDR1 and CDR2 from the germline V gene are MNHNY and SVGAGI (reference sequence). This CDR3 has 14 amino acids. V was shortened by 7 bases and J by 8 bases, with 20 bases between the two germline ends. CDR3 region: CASTPGRTGRGYTF. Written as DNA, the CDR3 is TGTGCCAGCACCCCTGGCCGGACGGGCCGCGGCTACACCTTC.

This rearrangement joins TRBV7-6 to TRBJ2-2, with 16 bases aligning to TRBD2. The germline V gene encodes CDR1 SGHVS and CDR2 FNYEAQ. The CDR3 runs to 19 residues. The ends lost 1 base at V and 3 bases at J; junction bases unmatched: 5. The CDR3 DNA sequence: TGTGCCAGCAGCTTAGAAAAGGGACTAGCGGGAGGGGACACCGGGGAGCTGTTTTTT. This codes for CASSLEKGLAGGDTGELFF.

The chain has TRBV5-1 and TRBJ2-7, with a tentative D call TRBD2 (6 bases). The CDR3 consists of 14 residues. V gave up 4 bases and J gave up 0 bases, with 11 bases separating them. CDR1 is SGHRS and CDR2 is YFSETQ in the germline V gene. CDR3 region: CASSKGDSSYEQYF. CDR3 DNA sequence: TGCGCCAGCAGCAAAGGGGACTCCTCCTACGAGCAGTACTTC.

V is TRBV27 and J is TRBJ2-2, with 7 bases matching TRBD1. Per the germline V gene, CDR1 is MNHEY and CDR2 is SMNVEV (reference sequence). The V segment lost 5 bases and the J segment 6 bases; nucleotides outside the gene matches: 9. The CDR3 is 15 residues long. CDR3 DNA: TGTGCCAGCAGTACTTACAGGGGCGTCCCCGGGGAGCTGTTTTTT. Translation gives CASSTYRGVPGELFF.

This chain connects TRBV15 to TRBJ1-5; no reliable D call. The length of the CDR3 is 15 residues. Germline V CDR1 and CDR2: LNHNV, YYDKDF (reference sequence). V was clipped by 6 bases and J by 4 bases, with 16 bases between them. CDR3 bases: TGTGCCACCAGGGGAGACGGATATCGGAATCAGCCCCAGCATTTT. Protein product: CATRGDGYRNQPQHF.

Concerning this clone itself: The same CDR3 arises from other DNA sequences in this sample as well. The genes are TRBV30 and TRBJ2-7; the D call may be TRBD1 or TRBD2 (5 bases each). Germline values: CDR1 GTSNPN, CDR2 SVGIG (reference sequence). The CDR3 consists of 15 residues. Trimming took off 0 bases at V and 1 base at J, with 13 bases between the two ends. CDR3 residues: CAWSVQAGSSYEQYF. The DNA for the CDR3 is TGTGCCTGGAGTGTACAGGCGGGTTCATCCTACGAGCAGTACTTC.

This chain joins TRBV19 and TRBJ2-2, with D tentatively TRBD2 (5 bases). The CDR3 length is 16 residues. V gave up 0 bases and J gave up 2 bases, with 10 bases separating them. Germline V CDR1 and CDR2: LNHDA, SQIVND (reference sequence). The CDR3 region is CASSIDWGDNTGELFF. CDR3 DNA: TGTGCCAGTAGTATAGATTGGGGAGATAACACCGGGGAGCTGTTTTTT.

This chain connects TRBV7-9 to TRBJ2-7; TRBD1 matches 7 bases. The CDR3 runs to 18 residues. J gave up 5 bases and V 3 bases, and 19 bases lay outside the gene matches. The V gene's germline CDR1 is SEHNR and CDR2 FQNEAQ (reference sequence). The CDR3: CASSFNPLQTGIGHEQYF. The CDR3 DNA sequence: TGTGCCAGCAGCTTTAACCCGCTCCAGACAGGGATTGGGCACGAGCAGTACTTC. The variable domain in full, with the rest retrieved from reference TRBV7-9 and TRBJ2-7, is DTGVSQNPRHKITKRGQNVTFRCDPISEHNRLYWYRQTLGQGPEFLTYFQNEAQLEKSRLLSDRFSAERPKGSFSTLEIQRTEQGDSAMYLCASSFNPLQTGIGHEQYFGPGTRLTVT.